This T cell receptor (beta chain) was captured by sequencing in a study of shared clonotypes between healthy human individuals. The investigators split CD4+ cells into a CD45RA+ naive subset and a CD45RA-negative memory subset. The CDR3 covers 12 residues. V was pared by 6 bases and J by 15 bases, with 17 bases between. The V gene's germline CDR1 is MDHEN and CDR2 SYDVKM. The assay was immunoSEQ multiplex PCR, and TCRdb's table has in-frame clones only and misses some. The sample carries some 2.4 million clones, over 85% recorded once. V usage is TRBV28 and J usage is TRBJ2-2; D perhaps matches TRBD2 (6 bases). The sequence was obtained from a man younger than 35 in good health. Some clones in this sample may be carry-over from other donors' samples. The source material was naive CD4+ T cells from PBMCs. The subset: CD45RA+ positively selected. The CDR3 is CASSSNLGGVFF. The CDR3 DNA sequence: TGTGCCAGCAGCAGTAATCTTGGAGGGGTGTTTTTT.